The 21 T cell receptor beta chains given below trace back to one sample, sequenced in a study of T cell repertoires in ileal Crohn's disease. Sequencing used immunoSEQ multiplex PCR; TCRdb keeps in-frame clones, though not all of them. The sample lists roughly 4,800 clones; 80% to 85% were seen once. Sequencing was done on a sample of ileal tissue. All receptors derive from an adult with Crohn's disease.

Here the CDR3 reads CASSRDSGEQYF. The CDR3 coding sequence is TGTGCCAGCAGCCGGGACAGCGGGGAGCAGTACTTC. V and J are TRBV7-2 and TRBJ2-7; the D gene is possibly TRBD1 (7 bases). V shed 5 bases and J shed 7 bases, with 12 bases lying between them. The CDR3 is made up of 12 amino acids. Per germline, CDR1 SGHTA and CDR2 FQGNSA.

This clone was seen a single time. The V call is TRBV27, the J call TRBJ1-5, with D possibly TRBD1 on 6 matching bases. The CDR3 loop spans 16 amino acids. V was clipped by 5 bases and J by 6 bases, with 20 bases between them. Germline V CDR1 and CDR2: MNHEY, SMNVEV (reference sequence). The DNA for the CDR3 is TGTGCCAGCAGTCCCCGGACAGCCTCCCCGGGTCAGCCCCAGCATTTT. Encoded protein: CASSPRTASPGQPQHF.

This chain uses TRBV10-3 with TRBJ1-2, with unresolved D. The germline CDR1 and CDR2 sequences are ENHRY and SYGVKD. The CDR3 runs 14 residues. V was trimmed by 4 bases and J by 6 bases, leaving 15 bases between them. The CDR3 here is CAISGWRGDDGYTF. CDR3 coding DNA: TGTGCCATCAGTGGATGGCGTGGAGATGATGGCTACACCTTC.

This sequence joins TRBV7-2 and TRBJ1-3; 8 bases fit TRBD1. Germline V CDR1 and CDR2: SGHTA, FQGNSA. This CDR3 has 16 residues. The J segment lost 3 bases and the V segment lost 0 bases, leaving 4 bases of the junction unmatched. The CDR3 DNA is TGTGCCAGCAGCTTAGCCGTTACAGGGGGTGGAAACACCATATATTTT. Translated, it gives CASSLAVTGGGNTIYF.

J is TRBJ1-5 and V is TRBV5-8; weak D call: TRBD1 (6 bases). CDR1 is SGHTS, CDR2 YDEGEE, per germline. Between the trimmed V and J ends, which lost 4 bases and 6 bases, there was a span of 17 bases. The CDR3 covers 15 residues. The CDR3 sequence: CASSPYREEAQPQHF. DNA of the CDR3: TGTGCCAGCAGCCCGTACAGGGAAGAAGCTCAGCCCCAGCATTTT.

V and J are TRBV6-5 and TRBJ1-5; 7 bases are shared with TRBD1. The CDR3 has 15 amino acids. CDR1 MNHEY and CDR2 SVGAGI come from the germline V gene. Unmatched junction bases numbered 8, after V lost 6 bases and J lost 3 bases. CDR3 protein: CASRRSGQINQPQHF. The CDR3 bases are TGTGCCAGCAGGAGGTCGGGACAGATCAATCAGCCCCAGCATTTT.

V usage is TRBV2 and J usage is TRBJ1-2; D is unresolved. The length of the CDR3 is 15 residues. V lost 0 bases and J lost 6, with 14 bases in between. Germline assignment: CDR1 SNHLY and CDR2 FYNNEI. CDR3 region: CASSEALGLIDGYTF. The CDR3 nucleotides read TGTGCCAGCAGTGAAGCGCTTGGACTGATCGATGGCTACACCTTC.

The rearrangement links TRBV28 to TRBJ1-1; 9 bases are shared with TRBD1. Unmatched junction bases numbered 4, after V lost 4 bases and J lost 1 base. This CDR3 region has 15 residues. Germline-derived CDR1 and CDR2 are MDHEN and SYDVKM. CDR3 loop: CASSSQGAPNTEAFF. The CDR3 bases are TGTGCCAGCAGTTCACAGGGGGCCCCGAACACTGAAGCTTTCTTT.

This clone has more than one count but fewer than ten. The rearrangement uses TRBV27 and TRBJ1-6, with TRBD1 matching over 7 bases. The germline CDR1 and CDR2 sequences are MNHEY and SMNVEV (reference sequence). Trimming cost V 6 bases and J 6 bases; bases outside gene matches: 5. CDR3 length: 14 amino acids. Here the CDR3 DNA reads TGTGCCAGCAGCCCGGGACAGCCTAATTCACCCCTCCACTTT. Translation gives CASSPGQPNSPLHF.

This clone came up once. The gene calls are TRBV14 and TRBJ2-7; 10 nucleotides agree with TRBD2. Looked up from germline, CDR1 is SGHDN and CDR2 is FVKESK. There are 17 residues in the CDR3. J was trimmed by 4 bases and V by 0 bases; bases with no gene match: 9. DNA for the CDR3: TGTGCCAGCAGCCAAGAGGGACGACTAGCGGGTTTTTACGAGCAGTACTTC. Translating it yields CASSQEGRLAGFYEQYF.

This clone was observed a few times. The rearrangement links TRBV7-9 to TRBJ2-4; D is unresolved. There are 15 residues in the CDR3. V lost 6 bases and J lost 0, with 12 bases in between. Germline values: CDR1 SEHNR, CDR2 FQNEAQ (reference sequence). DNA of the CDR3: TGTGCCAGCAGTCCCAGCGAGGAAGCCAAAAACATTCAGTACTTC. It encodes CASSPSEEAKNIQYF.

V is TRBV7-9 and J is TRBJ1-1; D might be TRBD1 (5 bases). Germline CDR1 is SEHNR and CDR2 is FQNEAQ (reference sequence). This CDR3 comprises 14 residues. The ends were cut back, 4 bases at V and 2 bases at J, with 11 bases in the middle. CDR3 residues: CASSWVQGNTEAFF. The CDR3 DNA reads TGTGCCAGCAGCTGGGTCCAGGGTAACACTGAAGCTTTCTTT.

A single count supports this clone. The chain recombines TRBV6-6 with TRBJ2-7, with D possibly TRBD1 on 6 matching bases. Germline V lookup: CDR1 MNHNY, CDR2 SVGAGI (reference sequence). The length of the CDR3 is 15 residues. Trimming shortened V by 2 bases and J by 0 bases, and 11 bases separated the two germline ends. CDR3 residues: CASSYNRVSSYEQYF. The DNA of the CDR3 is TGTGCCAGCAGTTACAACAGGGTTAGCTCCTACGAGCAGTACTTC.

The rearrangement links TRBV6-5 to TRBJ2-1; 8 bases fit TRBD2. The CDR3 covers 13 residues. The junction had 11 bases not matched to a gene; V was cut back by 10 bases and J by 9 bases. The germline gives CDR1 MNHEY, CDR2 SVGAGI. In DNA, the CDR3 is TGTGCCACACGAACGGGGGGGGTGGGTGAGCAGTTCTTC. This encodes CATRTGGVGEQFF.

The J gene is TRBJ1-2, the V gene TRBV28; the D is unclear. The CDR3 has 13 amino acids. V was trimmed by 6 bases and J by 2 bases, leaving 10 bases between them. Germline V gene data show CDR1 as MDHEN and CDR2 as SYDVKM. CDR3 residues: CASRIGINYGYTF. The CDR3 DNA follows: TGTGCCAGCAGGATCGGGATAAACTATGGCTACACCTTC.

V usage is TRBV2 and J usage is TRBJ2-7; D uncertain. Germline-derived CDR1 and CDR2 are SNHLY and FYNNEI. The V end was cut by 5 bases, the J end by 0 bases, with 11 bases between. The CDR3 sequence is 14 residues long. The CDR3 coding sequence is TGTGCCAGCAGTCAGACTTCAAGCTCCTACGAGCAGTACTTC. Encoded protein: CASSQTSSSYEQYF.

The chain has TRBV11-2 and TRBJ2-7, with a tentative D call TRBD1 (6 bases). V was pared by 3 bases and J by 0 bases, with 9 bases between. CDR3 length equals 14 residues. Germline CDR1 is SGHAT and CDR2 is FQNNGV. This CDR3 is CASSFATGSYEQYF. The CDR3 DNA sequence: TGTGCCAGCAGCTTTGCGACAGGCTCCTACGAGCAGTACTTC.

The gene calls are TRBV5-4 and TRBJ1-1; D gene unclear. Germline CDR1 and CDR2: SGHNT and YYREEE (reference sequence). This CDR3 has 15 residues. V gave up 4 bases and J gave up 0 bases, with 13 bases separating them. DNA for the CDR3: TGTGCCAGCAGCCGATGGAGAACACTGAACACTGAAGCTTTCTTT. Its protein is CASSRWRTLNTEAFF.

CDR3 region: CASSVQGQTFNEQFF. The CDR3 nucleotides read TGTGCCAGCAGCGTACAAGGACAGACTTTCAATGAGCAGTTCTTC. V is TRBV9 and J is TRBJ2-1; the D gene is possibly TRBD1 (6 bases). The CDR3 sequence is 15 residues long. V lost 1 base and J 6 bases, leaving 14 bases between the germline ends. Germline loops: CDR1 SGDLS, CDR2 YYNGEE.

The chain couples TRBV29-1 to TRBJ2-7; D is perhaps TRBD2 (6 bases). CDR3 length: 14 residues. Germline values: CDR1 SQVTM, CDR2 ANQGSEA. V lost 3 bases and J lost 4, with 16 bases in between. The CDR3 protein is CSVDGGDPTYEQYF. CDR3 nucleotides: TGCAGCGTTGATGGCGGGGACCCAACTTACGAGCAGTACTTC.

The chain joins TRBV18 to TRBJ2-7; D is undetermined. V shed 4 bases and J shed 7 bases, with 11 bases lying between them. This CDR3 has 12 amino acids. In germline, CDR1 is KGHSH, CDR2 LQKENI. CDR3 sequence: CASSLQFQEQYF. As DNA, the CDR3 is TGTGCCAGCTCACTACAGTTTCAAGAGCAGTACTTC. Looking up the rest from reference TRBV18 and TRBJ2-7 gives the full variable domain: NAGVMQNPRHLVRRRGQEARLRCSPMKGHSHVYWYRQLPEEGLKFMVYLQKENIIDESGMPKERFSAEFPKEGPSILRIQQVVRGDSAAYFCASSLQFQEQYFGPGTRLTVT.